This paragraph reports one T cell receptor (beta chain). Trimming stripped 1 base from V and 4 bases from J, with 19 bases between. Germline V lookup: CDR1 SGHVS, CDR2 FNYEAQ. The CDR3 consists of 17 residues. Repertoires were generated with immunoSEQ multiplex PCR, while TCRdb's copy carries only in-frame clones and drops some. Of 380,000 or so clones in the sample, 80% to 90% were seen once. These data belong to a study of blood T cell repertoires in COVID-19. V gene TRBV7-6 combines with J gene TRBJ1-2, with D perhaps matching TRBD1 (6 bases). The sequencing sample was made of peripheral blood. This clonotype was obtained from a man aged 35 to 55 with acute or convalescent COVID-19. CDR3 nucleotides: TGTGCCAGCAGCTTAGTCCTCCAAGGGGGGGACTCCTATGGCTACACCTTC. It translates to CASSLVLQGGDSYGYTF.